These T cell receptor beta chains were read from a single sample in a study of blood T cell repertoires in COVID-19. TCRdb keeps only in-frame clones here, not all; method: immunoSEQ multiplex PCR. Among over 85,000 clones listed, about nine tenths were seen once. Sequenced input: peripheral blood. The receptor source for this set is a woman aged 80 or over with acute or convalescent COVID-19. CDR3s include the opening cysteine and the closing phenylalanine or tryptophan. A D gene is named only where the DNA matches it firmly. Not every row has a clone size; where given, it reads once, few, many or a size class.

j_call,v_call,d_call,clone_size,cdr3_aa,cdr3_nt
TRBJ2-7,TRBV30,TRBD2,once,CASNKKAGVPEQYF,TGTGCCTCGAACAAGAAGGCGGGAGTGCCCGAGCAGTACTTC
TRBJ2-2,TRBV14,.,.,CASSPIGGDTGELFF,TGTGCCAGCAGCCCTATTGGAGGGGACACCGGGGAGCTGTTTTTT
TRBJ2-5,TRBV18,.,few,CASSPKSTGYQETQYF,TGTGCCAGCTCTCCTAAATCCACAGGGTACCAAGAGACCCAGTACTTC
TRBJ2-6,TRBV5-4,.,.,CASSLGPGAYDSGANVLTF,TGTGCCAGCAGCTTGGGGCCAGGGGCCTACGATTCTGGGGCCAACGTCCTGACTTTC
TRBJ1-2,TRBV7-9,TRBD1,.,CASSLEDRPYGGYTF,TGTGCCAGCAGCCTAGAGGACAGGCCCTATGGTGGCTACACCTTC
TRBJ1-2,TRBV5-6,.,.,CASSPEGTGRNYGYTF,TGTGCCAGCAGCCCGGAGGGGACCGGGCGAAACTATGGCTACACCTTC
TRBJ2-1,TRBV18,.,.,CASSPTLPGIDEQFF,TGTGCCAGCTCCCCGACACTACCGGGGATTGATGAGCAGTTCTTC
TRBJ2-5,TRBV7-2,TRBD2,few,CASSLRTSGTGWVTQYF,TGTGCCAGCAGCTTAAGGACTAGCGGGACAGGCTGGGTGACCCAGTACTTC
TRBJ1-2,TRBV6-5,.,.,CASSYRTANYGYTF,TGTGCCAGCAGTTACCGGACAGCTAACTATGGCTACACCTTC
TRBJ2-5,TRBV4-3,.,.,CASSQDPRETQYF,TGCGCCAGCAGCCAAGATCCCCGGGAGACCCAGTACTTC
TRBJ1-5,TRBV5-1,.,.,CASSPGGAQPQHF,TGCGCCAGCAGCCCGGGAGGTGCTCAGCCCCAGCATTTT
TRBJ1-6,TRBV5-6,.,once,CASSYKEGDSPLHF,TGTGCCAGCAGCTATAAAGAAGGGGATTCACCCCTCCACTTT
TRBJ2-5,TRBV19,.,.,CASSIEEGETQYF,TGTGCCAGTAGTATAGAGGAGGGAGAGACCCAGTACTTC
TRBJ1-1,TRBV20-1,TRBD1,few,CSASPQGGTEAFF,TGCAGTGCTAGTCCACAGGGGGGCACTGAAGCTTTCTTT
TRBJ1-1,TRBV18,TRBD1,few,CASSPGQGELNTEAFF,TGTGCCAGCTCACCGGGACAGGGGGAGTTAAACACTGAAGCTTTCTTT
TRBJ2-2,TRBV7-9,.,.,CASSLGSTGTGELFF,TGTGCCAGCAGCTTAGGGTCTACGGGCACCGGGGAGCTGTTTTTT
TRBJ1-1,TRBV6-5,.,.,CASSPGWDTEAFF,TGTGCCAGCAGCCCCGGGTGGGACACTGAAGCTTTCTTT
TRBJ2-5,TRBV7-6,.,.,CASSLPRQKETQYF,TGTGCCAGCAGCTTACCCAGGCAAAAAGAGACCCAGTACTTC